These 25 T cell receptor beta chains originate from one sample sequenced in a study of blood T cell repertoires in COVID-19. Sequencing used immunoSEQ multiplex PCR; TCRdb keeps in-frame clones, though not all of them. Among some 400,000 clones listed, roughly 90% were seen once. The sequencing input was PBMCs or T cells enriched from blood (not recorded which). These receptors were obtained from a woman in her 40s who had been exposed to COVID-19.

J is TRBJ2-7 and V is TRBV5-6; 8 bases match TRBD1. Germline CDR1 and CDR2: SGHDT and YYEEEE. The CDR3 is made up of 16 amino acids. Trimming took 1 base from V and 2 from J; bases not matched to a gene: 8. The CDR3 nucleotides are TGTGCCAGCAGCTTGTATGGGGGACAGGAGACCTACGAGCAGTACTTC. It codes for CASSLYGGQETYEQYF.

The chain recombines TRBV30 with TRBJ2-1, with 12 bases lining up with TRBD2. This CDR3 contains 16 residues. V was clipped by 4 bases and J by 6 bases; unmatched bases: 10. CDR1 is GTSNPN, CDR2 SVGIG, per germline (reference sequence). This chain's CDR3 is CAWNRLAGGSGNEQFF. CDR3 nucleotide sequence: TGTGCCTGGAACCGGCTAGCGGGGGGGAGTGGCAATGAGCAGTTCTTC.

CDR3 DNA: TGCAGCGCTTACCGCCGGGGAGGGGAAACAGATACGCAGTATTTT. Translation gives CSAYRRGGETDTQYF. The chain links TRBV29-1 to TRBJ2-3; 7 bases fit TRBD2. V trimming: 7 bases; J trimming: 3 bases; junction bases outside the gene matches: 13. Germline CDR1 is SQVTM and CDR2 is ANQGSEA. The CDR3 length is 15 residues.

The CDR3 coding sequence is TGTGCCAGCAGCTTGGGGAGAGATGGGGGGAATCCCCTCCACTTT. It is translated as CASSLGRDGGNPLHF. The rearrangement joins TRBV5-5 to TRBJ1-6, with D possibly matching TRBD1 (5 bases). This CDR3 is 15 amino acids long. Trimming took off 0 bases at V and 13 bases at J, with 17 bases between the two ends. CDR1 SGHKS and CDR2 YYEKEE come from the germline V gene (reference sequence).

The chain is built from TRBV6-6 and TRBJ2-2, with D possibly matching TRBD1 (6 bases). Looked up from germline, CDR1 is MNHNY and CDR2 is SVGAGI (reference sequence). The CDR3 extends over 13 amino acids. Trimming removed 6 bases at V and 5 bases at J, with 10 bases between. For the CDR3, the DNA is TGTGCCAGCAGCCACAGGGTTACCGGGGAGCTGTTTTTT. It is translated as CASSHRVTGELFF.

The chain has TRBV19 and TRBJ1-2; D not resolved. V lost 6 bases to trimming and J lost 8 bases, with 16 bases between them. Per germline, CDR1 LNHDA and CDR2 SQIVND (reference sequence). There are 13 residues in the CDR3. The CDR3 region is CASSPGFVWGYTF. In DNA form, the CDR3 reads TGTGCCAGTAGCCCGGGATTCGTCTGGGGCTACACCTTC.

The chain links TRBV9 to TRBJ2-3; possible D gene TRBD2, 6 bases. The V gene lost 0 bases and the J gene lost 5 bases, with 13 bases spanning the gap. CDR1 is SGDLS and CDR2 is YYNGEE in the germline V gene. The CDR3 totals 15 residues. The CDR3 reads CASSVGGAGGDTQYF. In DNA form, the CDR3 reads TGTGCCAGCAGCGTAGGCGGGGCCGGGGGAGATACGCAGTATTTT.

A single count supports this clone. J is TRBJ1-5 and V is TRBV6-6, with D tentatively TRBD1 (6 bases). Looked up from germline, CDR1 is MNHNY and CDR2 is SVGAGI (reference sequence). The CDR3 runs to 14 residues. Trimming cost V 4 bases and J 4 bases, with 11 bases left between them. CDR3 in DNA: TGTGCCAGCAGTTCCAGGGGTGCGAATCAGCCCCAGCATTTT. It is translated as CASSSRGANQPQHF.

The DNA for the CDR3 is TGTGCCAGCAGTGACGCAGGGGAATCACCCCTCCACTTT. Encoded protein: CASSDAGESPLHF. The chain carries TRBV5-5 and TRBJ1-6, with a tentative D call TRBD1 (6 bases). The CDR3 length is 13 residues. Trimming pared 5 bases from V and 10 bases from J, leaving 13 bases between. Germline CDR1 SGHKS, CDR2 YYEKEE (reference sequence).

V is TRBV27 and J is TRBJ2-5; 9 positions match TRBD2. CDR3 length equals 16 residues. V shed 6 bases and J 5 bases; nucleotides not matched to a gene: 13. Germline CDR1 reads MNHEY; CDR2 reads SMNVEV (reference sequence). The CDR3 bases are TGTGCCAGCAGCCTCCTAAGCGGGGGGCCACGGGAGACCCAGTACTTC. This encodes CASSLLSGGPRETQYF.

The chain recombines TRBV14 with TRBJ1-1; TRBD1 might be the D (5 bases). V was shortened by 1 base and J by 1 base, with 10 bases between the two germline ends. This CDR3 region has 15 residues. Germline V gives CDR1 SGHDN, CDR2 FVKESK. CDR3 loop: CASSQVLGQNTEAFF. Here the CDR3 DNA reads TGTGCCAGCAGCCAAGTCTTGGGGCAGAACACTGAAGCTTTCTTT.

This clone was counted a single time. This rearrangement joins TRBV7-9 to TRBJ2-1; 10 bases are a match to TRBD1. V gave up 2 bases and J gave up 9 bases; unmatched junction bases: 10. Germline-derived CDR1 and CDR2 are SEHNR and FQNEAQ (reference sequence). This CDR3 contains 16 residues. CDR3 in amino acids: CASSLFVGQGSREQFF. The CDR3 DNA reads TGTGCCAGCAGCTTATTTGTGGGACAGGGGTCGCGTGAGCAGTTCTTC.

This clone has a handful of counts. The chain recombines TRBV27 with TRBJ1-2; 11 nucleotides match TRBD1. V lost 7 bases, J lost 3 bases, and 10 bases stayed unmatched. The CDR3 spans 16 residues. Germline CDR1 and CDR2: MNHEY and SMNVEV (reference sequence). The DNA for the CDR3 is TGTGCCAGCAAGGAGGACAGGGGGCCCCCTTACTATGGCTACACCTTC. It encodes CASKEDRGPPYYGYTF.

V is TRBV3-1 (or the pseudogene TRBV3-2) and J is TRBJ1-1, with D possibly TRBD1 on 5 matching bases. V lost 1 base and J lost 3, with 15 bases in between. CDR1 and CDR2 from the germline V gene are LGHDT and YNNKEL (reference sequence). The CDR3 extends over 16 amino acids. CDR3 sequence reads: CASSQGVGVWDTEAFF. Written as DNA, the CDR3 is TGTGCCAGCAGCCAAGGTGTAGGGGTTTGGGACACTGAAGCTTTCTTT.

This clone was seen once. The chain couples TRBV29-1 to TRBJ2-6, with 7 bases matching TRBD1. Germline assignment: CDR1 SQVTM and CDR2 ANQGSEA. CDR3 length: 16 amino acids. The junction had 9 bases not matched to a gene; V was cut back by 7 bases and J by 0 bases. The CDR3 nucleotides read TGCAGCGCCCACCCTGACAGGGACTCTGGGGCCAACGTCCTGACTTTC. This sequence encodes CSAHPDRDSGANVLTF.

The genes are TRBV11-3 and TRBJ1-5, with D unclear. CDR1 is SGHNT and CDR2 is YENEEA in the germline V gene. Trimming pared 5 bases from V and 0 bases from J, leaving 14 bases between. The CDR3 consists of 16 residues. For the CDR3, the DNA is TGTGCCAGCAGCCCCTTTGGCACAAATAGCAATCAGCCCCAGCATTTT. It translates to CASSPFGTNSNQPQHF.

The CDR3 nucleotides are TGTGCCAGCAGTTTCAAGCCGAACTATGGCTACACCTTC. Its translation: CASSFKPNYGYTF. This chain joins TRBV12-3 or TRBV12-4 and TRBJ1-2; unclear D gene. Trimming pared 3 bases from V and 2 bases from J, leaving 7 bases between. The CDR3 is made up of 13 amino acids.

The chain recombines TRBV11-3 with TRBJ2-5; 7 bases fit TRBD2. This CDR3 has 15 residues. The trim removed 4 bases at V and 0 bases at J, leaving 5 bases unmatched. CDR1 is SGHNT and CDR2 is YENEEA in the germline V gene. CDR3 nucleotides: TGTGCCAGCAGCTGGCTAGCGGCATACCAAGAGACCCAGTACTTC. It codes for CASSWLAAYQETQYF.

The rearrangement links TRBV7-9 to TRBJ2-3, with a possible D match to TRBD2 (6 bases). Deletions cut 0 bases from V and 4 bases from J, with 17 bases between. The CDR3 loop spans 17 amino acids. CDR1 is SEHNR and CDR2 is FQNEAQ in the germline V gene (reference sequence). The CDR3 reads CASSLAKVGLPPDTQYF. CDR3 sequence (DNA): TGTGCCAGCAGCTTAGCGAAAGTGGGACTCCCGCCAGATACGCAGTATTTT.

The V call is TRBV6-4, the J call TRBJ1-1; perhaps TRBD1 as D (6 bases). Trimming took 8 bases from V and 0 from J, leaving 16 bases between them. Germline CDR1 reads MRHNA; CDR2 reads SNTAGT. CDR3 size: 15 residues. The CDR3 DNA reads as TGTGCCAGCCCCCACCTCGACAGGTTGAACACTGAAGCTTTCTTT. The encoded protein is CASPHLDRLNTEAFF.

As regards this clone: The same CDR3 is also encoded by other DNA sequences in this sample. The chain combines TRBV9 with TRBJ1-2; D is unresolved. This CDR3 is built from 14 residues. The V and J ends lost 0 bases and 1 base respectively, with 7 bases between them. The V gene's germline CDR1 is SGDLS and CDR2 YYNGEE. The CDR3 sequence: CASSVATGNYGYTF. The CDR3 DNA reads TGTGCCAGCAGCGTAGCTACGGGTAACTATGGCTACACCTTC.

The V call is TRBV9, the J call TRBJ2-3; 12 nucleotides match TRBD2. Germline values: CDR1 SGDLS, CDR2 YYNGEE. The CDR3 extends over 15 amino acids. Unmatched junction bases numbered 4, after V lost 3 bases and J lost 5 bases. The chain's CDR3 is CASSAMGLAGDTQYF. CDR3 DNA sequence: TGTGCCAGCAGCGCAATGGGACTAGCGGGAGATACGCAGTATTTT.

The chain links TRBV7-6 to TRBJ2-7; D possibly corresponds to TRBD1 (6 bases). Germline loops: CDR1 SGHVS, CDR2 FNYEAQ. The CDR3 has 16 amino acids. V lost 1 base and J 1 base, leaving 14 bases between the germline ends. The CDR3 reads CASSLGAGTSSYEQYF. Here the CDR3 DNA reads TGTGCCAGCAGCTTAGGAGCCGGGACAAGTTCCTACGAGCAGTACTTC.

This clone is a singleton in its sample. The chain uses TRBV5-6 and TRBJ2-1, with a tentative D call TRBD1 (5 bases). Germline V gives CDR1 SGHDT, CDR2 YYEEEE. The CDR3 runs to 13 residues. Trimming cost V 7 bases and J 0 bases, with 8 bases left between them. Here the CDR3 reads CASLRGSYNEQFF. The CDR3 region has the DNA TGTGCCAGCTTAAGGGGCTCCTACAATGAGCAGTTCTTC.

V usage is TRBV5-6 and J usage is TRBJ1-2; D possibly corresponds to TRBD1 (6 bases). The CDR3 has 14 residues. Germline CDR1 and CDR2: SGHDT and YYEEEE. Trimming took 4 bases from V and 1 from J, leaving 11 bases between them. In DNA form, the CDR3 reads TGTGCCAGCAGCCGAGGACAGATTAACTATGGCTACACCTTC. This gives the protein CASSRGQINYGYTF.